A selection of T cell receptor beta chains follows, all from one sample in a study of technical replicates of blood from a handful of donors. This table comes from immunoSEQ multiplex PCR, and its TCRdb copy is limited to in-frame clones, with some not included. The sample includes about 73,000 clones, 85% to 95% seen only once; the top ten take 4.7%. The sequencing input was PBMCs. The origin of the receptors is a human donor in good health. Some clones in this sample may be carry-over from other donors' samples. The CDR3 runs from the conserved cysteine through the conserved F or W. The D gene is left open where the match is weak. The size entry is marked missing in some rows and otherwise reads once, few, many or a size class.

j_call | v_call | d_call | clone_size | cdr3_aa | cdr3_nt
TRBJ2-1 | TRBV9 | . | . | CASSVAGNNEQFF | TGTGCCAGCAGCGTAGCAGGAAACAATGAGCAGTTCTTC
TRBJ2-5 | TRBV4-2 | . | . | CASSQDRQTGTQYF | TGTGCCAGCAGCCAAGATAGGCAGACGGGGACCCAGTACTTC
TRBJ1-2 | TRBV6-6 | TRBD1 | . | CASSHRGDGYTF | TGTGCCAGCAGCCACAGGGGAGATGGCTACACCTTC
TRBJ2-1 | TRBV11-3 | . | . | CASSLDLNEQFF | TGTGCCAGCAGCTTAGATCTGAATGAGCAGTTCTTC
TRBJ1-6 | TRBV2 | . | . | CASSAASSYNSPLHF | TGTGCCAGCAGTGCAGCGAGCTCCTATAATTCACCCCTCCACTTT
TRBJ2-7 | TRBV6-1 | TRBD1 | . | CASRPEGATYEQYF | TGTGCCAGCAGACCCGAGGGGGCAACCTACGAGCAGTACTTC
TRBJ1-2 | TRBV7-2 | . | once | CASSPGGKLVYTF | TGTGCCAGCAGCCCCGGGGGGAAACTCGTCTACACCTTC
TRBJ2-3 | TRBV7-2 | TRBD2 | . | CASSLGAGGTDTQYF | TGTGCCAGCAGCTTAGGGGCGGGGGGCACAGATACGCAGTATTTT
TRBJ2-1 | TRBV2 | TRBD2 | . | CASRSSGGPYNEQFF | TGTGCCAGCAGGTCTAGCGGGGGACCATACAATGAGCAGTTCTTC
TRBJ2-5 | TRBV9 | TRBD2 | once | CASSVLADPWETQYF | TGTGCCAGCAGCGTCCTAGCGGACCCCTGGGAGACCCAGTACTTC
TRBJ2-1 | TRBV2 | . | once | CASSEKSGQQSEQFF | TGTGCCAGCAGTGAAAAGAGCGGCCAACAGAGTGAGCAGTTCTTC
TRBJ2-2 | TRBV6-4 | . | . | CASSDGTNTGELFF | TGTGCCAGCAGTGACGGGACTAACACCGGGGAGCTGTTTTTT
TRBJ1-5 | TRBV7-9 | . | few | CASSHGGYSNQPQHF | TGTGCCAGCAGCCATGGGGGGTATAGCAATCAGCCCCAGCATTTT
TRBJ2-7 | TRBV10-3 | TRBD1 | . | CAISRSRDRDEVYF | TGTGCCATCAGTAGATCCCGGGACAGGGATGAGGTGTACTTC
TRBJ1-2 | TRBV19 | . | . | CASSPSGTPAGGYTF | TGTGCCAGTAGTCCGTCCGGGACTCCAGCTGGTGGCTACACCTTC
TRBJ2-5 | TRBV11-2 | TRBD2 | . | CASSSPSAGGGETQYF | TGTGCCAGCAGCTCCCCCTCCGCGGGAGGAGGAGAGACCCAGTACTTC
TRBJ2-7 | TRBV7-3 | TRBD2 | . | CASSLLAGAFYEQYF | TGTGCCAGCAGCCTTCTAGCGGGAGCGTTCTACGAGCAGTACTTC
TRBJ2-1 | TRBV18 | TRBD1 | . | CASSPYGQGRVNEQFF | TGTGCCAGCTCACCCTACGGACAGGGGAGGGTCAATGAGCAGTTCTTC
TRBJ2-7 | TRBV5-5 | TRBD2 | . | CASSFLTSGDYEQYF | TGTGCCAGCAGCTTCTTGACTAGCGGGGATTATGAGCAGTACTTC
TRBJ1-2 | TRBV5-4 | TRBD1 | . | CASSSNRGYTF | TGTGCCAGCAGCTCAAACAGGGGGTACACCTTC
TRBJ2-1 | TRBV6-6 | . | . | CASSYYAGQSNNEQFF | TGTGCCAGCAGTTACTATGCGGGACAGTCTAACAATGAGCAGTTCTTC
TRBJ1-2 | TRBV6-1 | . | . | CASSEADRTRGGYTF | TGTGCCAGCAGTGAAGCCGACAGGACCCGAGGGGGCTACACCTTC
TRBJ2-1 | TRBV25-1 | . | . | CASRGTGETYNEQFF | TGTGCCAGCAGGGGCACGGGGGAGACATACAATGAGCAGTTCTTC
TRBJ2-2 | TRBV7-2 | . | . | CASSPPAGELFF | TGTGCCAGCAGCCCCCCGGCCGGGGAGCTGTTTTTT
TRBJ2-3 | TRBV29-1 | TRBD1 | few | CSVPQGADTQYF | TGCAGCGTTCCTCAGGGGGCAGATACGCAGTATTTT
TRBJ1-3 | TRBV2 | . | . | CASEVSAGNTIYF | TGTGCCAGTGAGGTGTCGGCTGGAAACACCATATATTTT
TRBJ1-2 | TRBV28 | . | . | CASSPGTGLGGYTF | TGTGCCAGCAGCCCCGGAACAGGGTTGGGTGGCTACACCTTC